Below, 21 T cell receptor beta chains from the same sample are listed, as sequenced in a study of technical replicates of blood from a few donors. Here immunoSEQ multiplex PCR was the method, and the copy in TCRdb shows in-frame clones only, minus some. The table has nearly 80,000 clones, roughly 91% seen once; the top ten hold under 0.5%. The sample was T cells isolated from PBMCs. The source is a human donor in good health.

This chain connects TRBV5-4 to TRBJ2-3; 7 nucleotides agree with TRBD2. The V segment lost 3 bases and the J segment 9 bases; nucleotides outside the gene matches: 10. Germline V gene sequence: CDR1 SGHNT, CDR2 YYREEE (reference sequence). This CDR3 is built from 14 residues. In nucleotides, the CDR3 is TGTGCCAGCAGCTATCCGGGACTAAATATCACGCAGTATTTT. Protein sequence: CASSYPGLNITQYF.

This clone was detected only once. The rearrangement uses TRBV19 and TRBJ2-2, with 7 bases fitting TRBD1. After removal of 4 bases from V and 6 bases from J, the junction contained 8 bases not matched to a gene. Germline V CDR1 and CDR2: LNHDA, SQIVND (reference sequence). The CDR3 has 15 amino acids. The CDR3 nucleotides are TGTGCCAGTAGTACCGATGACAGGGTGGCCGGGGAGCTGTTTTTT. It encodes CASSTDDRVAGELFF.

The V gene is TRBV30, the J gene TRBJ2-3; 8 bases agree with TRBD2. The CDR3 contains 12 residues. Per germline, CDR1 GTSNPN and CDR2 SVGIG (reference sequence). V trimming: 6 bases; J trimming: 6 bases; junction bases outside the gene matches: 5. Here the CDR3 reads CACAGGGDTQYF. The CDR3 DNA reads TGTGCCTGTGCGGGAGGAGGCGATACGCAGTATTTT.

The rearrangement joins TRBV20-1 to TRBJ2-7, with unresolved D. Germline CDR1 and CDR2: DFQATT and SNEGSKA (reference sequence). The V end lost 4 bases, the J end lost 3 bases, and 7 bases lay between the germline ends. The CDR3 consists of 11 residues. As DNA, the CDR3 is TGCAGTGCTAATATAAACTACGAGCAGTACTTC. It translates to CSANINYEQYF.

The CDR3 spells CASSFSVGGHTEAFF. Here the CDR3 DNA reads TGTGCCAGCAGTTTCTCAGTGGGTGGGCACACTGAAGCTTTCTTT. This chain links TRBV27 with TRBJ1-1; no firm D call. This CDR3 spans 15 amino acids. The germline V gene has CDR1 MNHEY and CDR2 SMNVEV (reference sequence). Trimming took off 3 bases at V and 3 bases at J, with 14 bases between the two ends.

This clone has only one observation. The genes are TRBV14 and TRBJ2-7; 10 bases align to TRBD1. V shed 4 bases, J shed 3 bases, and the junction held 12 bases outside the gene matches. The CDR3 has 17 amino acids. Germline values: CDR1 SGHDN, CDR2 FVKESK. The CDR3 reads CASSLTWDRGLFYEQYF. The DNA for the CDR3 is TGTGCCAGCAGCCTAACCTGGGACAGGGGATTGTTCTACGAGCAGTACTTC.

CDR3 residues: CAIRSGTGVWAFF. In DNA, the CDR3 is TGTGCCATCAGGTCCGGGACAGGTGTCTGGGCTTTCTTT. The V call is TRBV10-3, the J call TRBJ1-1, with 8 bases that match TRBD1. V gave up 6 bases and J gave up 11 bases; unmatched junction bases: 11. Per the germline V gene, CDR1 is ENHRY and CDR2 is SYGVKD. This CDR3 comprises 13 residues.

This rearrangement joins TRBV7-2 to TRBJ2-3, with TRBD2 matching over 7 bases. The ends lost 2 bases at V and 4 bases at J; junction bases unmatched: 6. Germline-derived CDR1 and CDR2 are SGHTA and FQGNSA. The CDR3 totals 15 residues. CDR3 residues: CASSLRLAGSDTQYF. CDR3 DNA: TGTGCCAGCAGCTTAAGACTAGCAGGGTCAGATACGCAGTATTTT.

In regard to this clone: The sample has other DNA sequences that encode this CDR3 too. The V and J genes are TRBV5-6 and TRBJ1-1, with TRBD1 as a possible D gene (5 bases). The V end lost 2 bases, the J end lost 5 bases, and 7 bases lay between the germline ends. Germline assignment: CDR1 SGHDT and CDR2 YYEEEE. CDR3 size: 12 residues. The CDR3 reads CASSFQGTEAFF. The CDR3 nucleotides are TGTGCCAGCAGCTTTCAGGGTACTGAAGCTTTCTTT.

The gene calls are TRBV27 and TRBJ2-1, with 14 positions matching TRBD2. Trimming removed 6 bases from V and 7 bases from J; junction bases left unmatched: 11. The V gene's germline CDR1 is MNHEY and CDR2 SMNVEV (reference sequence). The CDR3 totals 17 residues. CDR3 DNA: TGTGCCAGCAGAACGGGACTAGCGGGAGTTTTCAATAATGAGCAGTTCTTC. It specifies CASRTGLAGVFNNEQFF.

This sequence joins TRBV30 and TRBJ2-7; 13 nucleotides match TRBD2. Germline CDR1 is GTSNPN and CDR2 is SVGIG (reference sequence). Trimming cost V 3 bases and J 4 bases; bases outside gene matches: 0. This CDR3 is built from 13 residues. The DNA for the CDR3 is TGTGCCTGGAGACTAGCGGGAGGGTACGAGCAGTACTTC. This codes for CAWRLAGGYEQYF.

V and J are TRBV9 and TRBJ1-4; 7 bases are shared with TRBD1. The CDR3 is made up of 16 amino acids. Germline CDR1 reads SGDLS; CDR2 reads YYNGEE. The J segment lost 5 bases and the V segment lost 0 bases, leaving 7 bases of the junction unmatched. CDR3 sequence reads: CASSVGEATGNEKLFF. The CDR3 DNA sequence: TGTGCCAGCAGCGTAGGTGAGGCGACAGGGAATGAAAAACTGTTTTTT.

The rearrangement uses TRBV11-2 and TRBJ2-7; the D gene is possibly TRBD2 (6 bases). The CDR3 loop spans 15 amino acids. Germline V CDR1 and CDR2: SGHAT, FQNNGV. V was cut by 2 bases and J by 4 bases, with 15 bases left in between. In DNA form, the CDR3 reads TGTGCCAGCAGCTTATCCCCGACGGCGGGGTACGAGCAGTACTTC. Translation gives CASSLSPTAGYEQYF.

The chain combines TRBV9 with TRBJ2-2; 8 nucleotides align to TRBD1. The junction had 7 bases not matched to a gene; V was cut back by 3 bases and J by 3 bases. CDR3 length: 16 amino acids. The germline V gene encodes CDR1 SGDLS and CDR2 YYNGEE. The CDR3 sequence: CASSDRDRRYTGELFF. The CDR3, as DNA: TGTGCCAGCAGCGACCGGGACAGGAGGTACACCGGGGAGCTGTTTTTT.

This clone was seen a few times. This chain uses TRBV4-1 with TRBJ1-4; D is possibly TRBD1 (5 bases). The CDR3 runs 12 residues. Per germline, CDR1 MGHRA and CDR2 YSYEKL. With 3 bases removed from V and 8 bases from J, the gap between germline ends came to 7 bases. For the CDR3, the DNA is TGCGCCAGCAGCCAGCGGGGGGAAAAACTGTTTTTT. Translation: CASSQRGEKLFF.

This clone showed up just once. V gene TRBV27 combines with J gene TRBJ2-7; D is unclear. The CDR3 contains 14 residues. Germline V gene lookup returns CDR1 MNHEY and CDR2 SMNVEV (reference sequence). Trimming stripped 4 bases from V and 0 bases from J, with 10 bases between. The chain's CDR3 is CASSWAMSSYEQYF. CDR3 bases: TGTGCCAGCAGTTGGGCTATGAGCTCCTACGAGCAGTACTTC.

V usage is TRBV7-9 and J usage is TRBJ1-5; D uncertain. CDR3 size: 13 residues. Germline V lookup: CDR1 SEHNR, CDR2 FQNEAQ (reference sequence). Trimming took off 1 base at V and 9 bases at J, with 10 bases between the two ends. The CDR3: CASSLGVGGPQHF. The CDR3 DNA reads as TGTGCCAGCAGCTTAGGGGTGGGAGGGCCCCAGCATTTT.

The J gene is TRBJ2-7, the V gene TRBV7-3; TRBD2 agrees at 7 bases. The CDR3 is 15 residues long. Germline V gives CDR1 SGHTA, CDR2 FQGTGA. With 5 bases clipped from V and 7 bases from J, the junction kept 14 bases outside the gene matches. CDR3 DNA sequence: TGTGCCAGCAGCGAAATAGGCGGGAGCCCTAAAGAGCAGTACTTC. Its protein product is CASSEIGGSPKEQYF.

The rearrangement joins TRBV12-5 to TRBJ2-7; the D is unclear. V lost 5 bases to trimming and J lost 0 bases, with 14 bases between them. This CDR3 is 15 amino acids long. Germline CDR1 reads LGHNT; CDR2 reads FRNRAP. The CDR3, as DNA: TGTGCTAGTGGTCCTCGAGAGTCTTACTCCTACGAGCAGTACTTC. It encodes CASGPRESYSYEQYF.

The chain couples TRBV7-3 to TRBJ1-1; no clear D gene. Trimming pared 3 bases from V and 2 bases from J, leaving 7 bases between. Looked up from germline, CDR1 is SGHTA and CDR2 is FQGTGA. This CDR3 has 13 residues. CDR3 region: CASSFNFNTEAFF. CDR3 bases: TGTGCCAGCAGCTTTAATTTCAACACTGAAGCTTTCTTT.

The chain couples TRBV10-1 to TRBJ1-1; D remains ambiguous. V lost 4 bases and J 4 bases, leaving 16 bases between the germline ends. In germline, CDR1 is WNHNN, CDR2 SYGVQD (reference sequence). The CDR3 consists of 15 residues. The CDR3 loop reads CASSGKTAGGTEAFF. Written as DNA, the CDR3 is TGCGCCAGCAGTGGTAAGACCGCAGGAGGCACTGAAGCTTTCTTT.